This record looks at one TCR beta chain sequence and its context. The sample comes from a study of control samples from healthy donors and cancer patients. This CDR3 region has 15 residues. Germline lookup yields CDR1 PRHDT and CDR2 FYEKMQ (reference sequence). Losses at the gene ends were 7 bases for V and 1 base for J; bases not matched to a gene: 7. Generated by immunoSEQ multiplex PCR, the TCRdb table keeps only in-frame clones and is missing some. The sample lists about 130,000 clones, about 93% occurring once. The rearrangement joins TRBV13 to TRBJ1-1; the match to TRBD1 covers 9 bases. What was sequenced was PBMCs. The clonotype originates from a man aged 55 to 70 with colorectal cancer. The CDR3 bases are TGTGCCAGCACCGGTACAGGGGGCCCGAACACTGAAGCTTTCTTT. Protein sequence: CASTGTGGPNTEAFF.